This T cell receptor (beta chain) comes out of a study of brain T cells in children with intractable seizures. The V and J ends lost 4 bases and 3 bases respectively, with 12 bases between them. The CDR3 has 14 amino acids. Looked up from germline, CDR1 is SGHRS and CDR2 is YFSETQ. The assay was immunoSEQ multiplex PCR, and TCRdb's table has in-frame clones only and misses some. The data contain about 40,000 clones, around 90% of them singletons. The source material was peripheral blood, sampled at surgery. This TCR came from a girl between 2 and 10 years old with tuberous sclerosis and intractable seizures. The rearrangement uses TRBV5-1 and TRBJ2-3, with D unclear. DNA for the CDR3: TGCGCCAGCAGCACTTCCCTAGAAACAGATACGCAGTATTTT. This sequence encodes CASSTSLETDTQYF. Filled out from reference TRBV5-1 and TRBJ2-3, the complete variable domain reads KAGVTQTPRYLIKTRGQQVTLSCSPISGHRSVSWYQQTPGQGLQFLFEYFSETQRNKGNFPGRFSGRQFSNSRSEMNVSTLELGDSALYLCASSTSLETDTQYFGPGTRLTVL.